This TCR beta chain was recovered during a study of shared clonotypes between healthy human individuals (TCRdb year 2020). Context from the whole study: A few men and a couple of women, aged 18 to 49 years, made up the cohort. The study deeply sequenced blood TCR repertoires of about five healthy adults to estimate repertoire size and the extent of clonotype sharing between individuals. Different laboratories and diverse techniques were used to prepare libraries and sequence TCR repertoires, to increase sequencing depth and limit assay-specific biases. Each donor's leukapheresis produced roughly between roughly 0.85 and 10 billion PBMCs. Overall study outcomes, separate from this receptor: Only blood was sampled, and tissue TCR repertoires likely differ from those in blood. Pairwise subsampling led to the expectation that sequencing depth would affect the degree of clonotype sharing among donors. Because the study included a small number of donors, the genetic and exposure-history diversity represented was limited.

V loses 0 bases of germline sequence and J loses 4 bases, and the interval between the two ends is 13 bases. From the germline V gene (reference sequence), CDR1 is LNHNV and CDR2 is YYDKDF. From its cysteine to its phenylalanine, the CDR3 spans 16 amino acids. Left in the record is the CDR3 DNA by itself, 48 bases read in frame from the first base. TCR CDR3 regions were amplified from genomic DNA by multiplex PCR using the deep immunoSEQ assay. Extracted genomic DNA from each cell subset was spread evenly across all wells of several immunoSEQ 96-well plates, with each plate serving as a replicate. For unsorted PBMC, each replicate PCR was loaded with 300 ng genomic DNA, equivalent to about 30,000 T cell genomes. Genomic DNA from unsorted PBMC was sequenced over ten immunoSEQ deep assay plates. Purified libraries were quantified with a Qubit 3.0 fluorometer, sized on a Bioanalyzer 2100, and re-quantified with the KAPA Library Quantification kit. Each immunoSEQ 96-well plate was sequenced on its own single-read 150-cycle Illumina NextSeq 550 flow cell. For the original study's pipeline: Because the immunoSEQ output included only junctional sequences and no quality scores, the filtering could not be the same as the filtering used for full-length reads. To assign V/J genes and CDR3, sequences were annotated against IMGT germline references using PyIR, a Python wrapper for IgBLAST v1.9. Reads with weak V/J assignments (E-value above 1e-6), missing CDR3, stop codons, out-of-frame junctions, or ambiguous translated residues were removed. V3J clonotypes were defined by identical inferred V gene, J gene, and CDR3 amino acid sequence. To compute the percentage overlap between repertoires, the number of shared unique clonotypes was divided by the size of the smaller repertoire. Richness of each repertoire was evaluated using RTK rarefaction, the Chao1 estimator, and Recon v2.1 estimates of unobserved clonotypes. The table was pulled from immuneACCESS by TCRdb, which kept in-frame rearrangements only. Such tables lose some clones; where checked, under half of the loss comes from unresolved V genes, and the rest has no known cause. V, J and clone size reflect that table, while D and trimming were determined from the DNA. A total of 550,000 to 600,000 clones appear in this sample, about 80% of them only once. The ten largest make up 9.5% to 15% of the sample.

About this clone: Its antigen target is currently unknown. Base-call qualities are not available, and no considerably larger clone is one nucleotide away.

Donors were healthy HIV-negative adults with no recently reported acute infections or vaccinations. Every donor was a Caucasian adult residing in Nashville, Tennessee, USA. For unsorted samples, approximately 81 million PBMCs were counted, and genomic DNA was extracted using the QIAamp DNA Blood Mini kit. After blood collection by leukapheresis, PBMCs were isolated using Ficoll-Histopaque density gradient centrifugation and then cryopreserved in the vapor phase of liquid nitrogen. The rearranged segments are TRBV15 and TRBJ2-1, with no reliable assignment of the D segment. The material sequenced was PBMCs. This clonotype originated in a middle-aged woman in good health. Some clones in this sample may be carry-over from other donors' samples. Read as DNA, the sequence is TGTGCCACCAGCAGAGATCGATGGTACGGTTACAATGAGCAGTTCTTC. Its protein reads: CATSRDRWYGYNEQFF.